These 20 T cell receptor beta chains originate from one sample sequenced in a study of regulatory T cells in long-lasting Graves disease (dated by TCRdb to about 2021). The time point label on this specimen signifies: newly diagnosed GD, antithyroid drugs for less than 3 months. For both TCR sequencing and RNA sequencing, RNA was extracted from PBMCs using TRIzol. Libraries came from multiplex PCR. Instrument on record: Illumina HiSeq 4000. TCR beta libraries were built with iRepertoire HTBI primers and Arm-PCR amplification of CDR3 regions. In TCRdb, the public reads were trimmed at Q25 with fastp and aligned with MiXCR, with productive beta chains retained. Duplicate CDR3 protein sequences are folded into a single record with the most common DNA and genes. For this sample the table gives hundreds of thousands of distinct CDR3 sequences, of which roughly 15% were detected only once. Jointly, the top ten make up approximately 20% of the sample.

The same sample was also used in a study of T cells in Graves' hyperthyroidism and ophthalmopathy.

Specimen: peripheral blood mononuclear cells (PBMCs), collected at new diagnosis, from a patient treated with antithyroid drugs. These receptor sequences come from a woman in her 30s with Graves disease. Donor details come from another sample of the same person, matched by shared clones.

There are many counts of this clonotype. V gene TRBV29-1 combines with J gene TRBJ1-2, with D tentatively TRBD1 (5 bases). CDR1 is SQVTM and CDR2 is ANQGSEA in the germline V gene. The CDR3 runs to 15 residues. Trimming cost V 6 bases and J 0 bases, with 17 bases left between them. The CDR3 spells CSVGTLLTTNYGYTF. DNA of the CDR3: TGCAGCGTAGGGACCTTACTTACTACTAACTATGGCTACACCTTC.

This clonotype was found many times. The genes are TRBV7-9 and TRBJ2-3; no firm D call. V was pared by 3 bases and J by 1 base, with 2 bases between. The CDR3 length is 12 residues. The germline gives CDR1 SEHNR, CDR2 FQNEAQ (reference sequence). CDR3: CASSLGTDTQYF. CDR3 bases: TGTGCCAGCAGCTTGGGCACAGATACGCAGTATTTT.

This clonotype was recorded at least ten times. The chain combines TRBV20-1 with TRBJ2-7; D call uncertain. Deletions cut 3 bases from V and 2 bases from J, with 11 bases between. This CDR3 region has 13 residues. Germline-derived CDR1 and CDR2 are DFQATT and SNEGSKA (reference sequence). This CDR3 is CSARPSSPYEQYF. The CDR3 DNA is TGCAGTGCTAGGCCTAGTTCGCCCTACGAGCAGTACTTC.

Concerning this clonotype: This may be a read error, as it is one base from a much larger clone. J is TRBJ2-1 and V is TRBV20-1; D might be TRBD1 or TRBD2, each matching 5 bases. Between the trimmed V and J ends, which lost 1 base and 5 bases, there was a span of 15 bases. There are 15 residues in the CDR3. Germline V gives CDR1 DFQATT, CDR2 SNEGSKA (reference sequence). The CDR3 spells CSARVGGLGHNEQFF. The CDR3 DNA is TGCAGTGCTAGAGTCGGCGGGTTGGGGCACAATGAGCAGTTCTTC.

The chain uses TRBV5-4 and TRBJ1-2, with a weak D call TRBD1 (6 bases). The CDR3 is 15 residues long. Per germline, CDR1 SGHNT and CDR2 YYREEE (reference sequence). Trimming took 3 bases from V and 8 from J, leaving 20 bases between them. CDR3 DNA: TGTGCCAGCAGCTACTCCGGGACAAAAAATCCGGGCTACACCTTC. Translation: CASSYSGTKNPGYTF.

The V call is TRBV5-1, the J call TRBJ1-1, with 9 bases lining up with TRBD1. This CDR3 contains 17 residues. Germline assignment: CDR1 SGHRS and CDR2 YFSETQ. V gave up 4 bases and J gave up 0 bases; unmatched junction bases: 10. The chain's CDR3 is CASSVTGTGQMNTEAFF. The DNA for the CDR3 is TGCGCCAGCAGCGTAACCGGGACAGGGCAGATGAACACTGAAGCTTTCTTT.

The chain combines TRBV20-1 with TRBJ1-1; D is possibly TRBD1 (5 bases). The germline gives CDR1 DFQATT, CDR2 SNEGSKA (reference sequence). The CDR3 sequence is 13 residues long. The CDR3 region has the DNA TGCAGGGTTGGGACTCCTTTGAACACTGAAGCTTTCTTT. This encodes CRVGTPLNTEAFF.

This clonotype showed up many times. Here the CDR3 DNA reads TGTGCCAGCAGTTACGGGAGTACTAATGAAAAACTGTTTTTT. It yields the protein CASSYGSTNEKLFF. The chain carries TRBV6-5 and TRBJ1-4, with unresolved D. V was shortened by 2 bases and J by 2 bases, with 6 bases between the two germline ends. The CDR3 runs 14 residues. The germline CDR1 and CDR2 sequences are MNHEY and SVGAGI.

This clonotype was seen repeatedly, ten times or more. The J gene is TRBJ2-7, the V gene TRBV6-1; 13 bases match TRBD2. The CDR3 length is 15 residues. V trimming: 6 bases; J trimming: 5 bases; junction bases outside the gene matches: 7. Germline V gene lookup returns CDR1 MNHNS and CDR2 SASEGT. Written as DNA, the CDR3 is TGTGCCAGCAGATTACCCGGGACTAGCGGGAACGAGCAGTACTTC. It codes for CASRLPGTSGNEQYF.

The V gene is TRBV2, the J gene TRBJ1-6, with 7 bases matching TRBD1. Germline CDR1 and CDR2: SNHLY and FYNNEI. The CDR3 is made up of 13 amino acids. V lost 7 bases and J lost 4; bases outside the gene matches: 1. CDR3: CASTGQYNSPLHF. The CDR3 region has the DNA TGTGCCAGCACGGGACAGTATAATTCACCCCTCCACTTT. Drawing the rest from reference TRBV2 and TRBJ1-6, the complete variable domain is EPEVTQTPSHQVTQMGQEVILRCVPISNHLYFYWYRQILGQKVEFLVSFYNNEISEKSEIFDDQFSVERPDGSNFTLKIRSTKLEDSAMYFCASTGQYNSPLHFGNGTRLTVT.

The table lists this clonotype with many counts. The chain is built from TRBV29-1 and TRBJ2-5, with 9 bases matching TRBD1. The CDR3 length is 12 residues. CDR1 is SQVTM, CDR2 ANQGSEA, per germline. V trimming: 7 bases; J trimming: 5 bases; junction bases outside the gene matches: 5. The DNA for the CDR3 is TGCAGCGGTGGACAGGGGAGGGAGACCCAGTACTTC. Protein: CSGGQGRETQYF.

This clonotype was seen a few times. The rearrangement links TRBV10-2 to TRBJ1-3; D unclear. V was trimmed by 4 bases and J by 0 bases, leaving 13 bases between them. Germline V gene sequence: CDR1 WSHSY, CDR2 SAAADI. The CDR3 consists of 16 residues. As DNA, the CDR3 is TGCGCCAGCAGTGCCGACGGCTCCAGCTCTGGAAACACCATATATTTT. Translating gives CASSADGSSSGNTIYF.

The table lists this clonotype with many counts. This chain uses TRBV6-1 with TRBJ2-7; TRBD1 might be the D (6 bases). Germline loops: CDR1 MNHNS, CDR2 SASEGT. This CDR3 is built from 13 residues. Trimming left V 6 bases short and J 1 base short, with 10 bases between. DNA for the CDR3: TGTGCCAGCAGGAGACAGGTATCCTACGAGCAGTACTTC. Translated: CASRRQVSYEQYF.

This clonotype was detected only a few times. Here the CDR3 reads CASSEGGGGTEAFF. Here the CDR3 DNA reads TGTGCCAGCAGTGAAGGTGGGGGGGGCACTGAAGCTTTCTTT. The chain uses TRBV6-1 and TRBJ1-1, with TRBD1 as a possible D gene (5 bases). Germline assignment: CDR1 MNHNS and CDR2 SASEGT. V lost 1 base and J lost 4, with 10 bases in between. The CDR3 is made up of 14 amino acids.

This chain connects TRBV7-2 to TRBJ2-1; D possibly corresponds to TRBD1 (6 bases). Germline V gives CDR1 SGHTA, CDR2 FQGNSA. The CDR3 has 13 residues. Trimming removed 4 bases from V and 8 bases from J, with 12 bases in between. The CDR3 DNA sequence: TGTGCCAGCAGCTACGACAGGCGCGATGAGCAGTTCTTC. The encoded protein is CASSYDRRDEQFF.

Only a few counts were recorded for this clonotype. This chain joins TRBV12-3 or TRBV12-4 and TRBJ1-2; D not certain. The V and J ends lost 11 bases and 7 bases respectively, with 17 bases between them. The CDR3 is made up of 12 amino acids. CDR3 in amino acids: CAGGNWPLGYTF. In DNA, the CDR3 is TGTGCCGGCGGCAACTGGCCTCTTGGCTACACCTTC.

This clonotype was detected a few times. This rearrangement joins TRBV28 to TRBJ1-6, with 8 positions matching TRBD1. This CDR3 is built from 15 residues. The germline CDR1 and CDR2 sequences are MDHEN and SYDVKM. The junction had 11 bases not matched to a gene; V was cut back by 11 bases and J by 5 bases. This chain's CDR3 is CASFSRTGHNSPLHF. CDR3 sequence (DNA): TGTGCCTCTTTCTCACGGACAGGGCATAATTCACCCCTCCACTTT.

This clonotype was observed at least ten times. V usage is TRBV30 and J usage is TRBJ2-7; D might be TRBD2 (7 bases). Germline V gives CDR1 GTSNPN, CDR2 SVGIG (reference sequence). This CDR3 region has 12 residues. V was pared by 3 bases and J by 6 bases, with 12 bases between. The CDR3 region is CAWRAGAGEQYF. The CDR3, as DNA: TGTGCCTGGAGGGCGGGGGCAGGCGAGCAGTACTTC.

This clonotype has ten or more counts. This chain links TRBV12-3 or TRBV12-4 with TRBJ2-1, with a possible D match to TRBD2 (6 bases). V was pared by 7 bases and J by 6 bases, with 19 bases between. The CDR3 is 15 residues long. This CDR3 is CASKLGGAPPNEQFF. CDR3 nucleotides: TGTGCCAGCAAGCTTGGCGGGGCTCCTCCCAATGAGCAGTTCTTC.

This clonotype was counted ten times or more. The rearrangement uses TRBV27 and TRBJ2-1; 7 nucleotides line up with TRBD2. CDR3 size: 15 residues. With 2 bases clipped from V and 0 bases from J, the junction kept 1 base outside the gene matches. CDR1 and CDR2 from the germline V gene are MNHEY and SMNVEV (reference sequence). The CDR3, as DNA: TGTGCCAGCAGTTTACTAGCGGTCTCCTACAATGAGCAGTTCTTC. Its protein is CASSLLAVSYNEQFF.